This TCR beta chain stems from a study of glioma-infiltrating T cells. The iRepertoire nested amplicon-rescue multiplex PCR amplified TCR alpha and beta CDR3s from RNA. For one-step reverse transcription and amplification, about 85-400 ng of tissue mRNA or PBMC total RNA was used. TCRdb re-derived calls from the multiplex PCR reads in MiXCR, one entry per CDR3 protein. The sample yields a few hundred thousand distinct CDR3 sequences, roughly two fifths seen once. The V gene's germline CDR1 is MGHRA and CDR2 YSYEKL. With 4 bases removed from V and 9 bases from J, the gap between germline ends came to 22 bases. The CDR3 has 16 amino acids.

This chain joins TRBV4-1 and TRBJ2-4, with D possibly TRBD1 on 6 matching bases. Material for sequencing was glioma tissue, nonneoplastic brain tissue, or PBMCs (not recorded which). This TCR derives from a human donor with low-grade glioma or glioblastoma, undergoing nonglioma brain surgery, or in good health (not recorded which). Written as DNA, the CDR3 is TGCGCCAGCAGCCCTACCGACCGACAGGTTCGGACCATTCAGTACTTC. This gives the protein CASSPTDRQVRTIQYF.